This T cell receptor (beta chain) was found in a study of cytomegalovirus exposure and HLA in healthy donors. Study outcomes and limitations: There were reportedly fewer N-insertions in an Asian-associated ancestry cluster than the roughly 610-donor mean, in a later analysis. Several of the most significant clusters appeared, in a later analysis, to be linked to common viral pathogens.

Donors showed nominal health when sampled, although they likely had unrecorded immune exposures. The primer mix had 60 Vbeta and 13 Jbeta primers. Using immunoSEQ multiplex PCR, the repertoire was profiled, and TCRdb retains in-frame clones only, with some absent. The repertoire holds 100,000 to 130,000 clones, with roughly 73% as singletons. Germline V gives CDR1 SGHRS, CDR2 YFSETQ. The CDR3 spans 18 residues. The junction had 11 bases not matched to a gene; V was cut back by 0 bases and J by 0 bases. A remark on this clone: Its antigen is not known.

The sequenced sample consisted of PBMCs. The chain recombines TRBV5-1 with TRBJ2-7; 8 bases are a match to TRBD2. This clonotype was obtained from a man under 40 in good health and CMV-seronegative. For the CDR3, the DNA is TGCGCCAGCAGCTTGGCCCCGGGGGGGAGCCAACGCTCCTACGAGCAGTACTTC. This translates into CASSLAPGGSQRSYEQYF.